This TCR beta chain was identified during a study of PD-1 blockade in classical Hodgkin lymphoma. In every patient, relapse followed autologous stem cell transplantation, while exposure to brentuximab vedotin differed. Repertoires were generated with immunoSEQ multiplex PCR, while TCRdb's copy carries only in-frame clones and drops some. Among fewer than 45,000 clones, around 80% were seen once, and the ten largest hold about a tenth. General observations from the study: Baseline TCR diversity was reportedly lower in newly diagnosed patients than healthy donors.

Per the germline V gene, CDR1 is MNHEY and CDR2 is SMNVEV (reference sequence). The ends were cut back, 2 bases at V and 0 bases at J, with 8 bases in the middle. This CDR3 has 14 amino acids. A word on this clone: No antigen is known for it.

The specimen comprised peripheral blood mononuclear cells (PBMCs), sampled at baseline. The rearrangement links TRBV27 to TRBJ2-7; a possible D gene is TRBD2 (5 bases). The sequence came from a human donor with classical Hodgkin lymphoma. In DNA form, the CDR3 reads TGTGCCAGCAGTTTAGTAGCGAGCTCCTACGAGCAGTACTTC. This encodes CASSLVASSYEQYF.